This TCR beta chain was identified in a study of blood T cell repertoires in COVID-19. Data came from immunoSEQ multiplex PCR; TCRdb stores just in-frame clones and leaves some out. The sample shows roughly 150,000 clones, 82% of them seen only once. This clone appeared once. The receptor comes from an elderly woman with active or convalescent COVID-19. Sequenced sample: peripheral blood.

The CDR3 sequence is CASSRGLDDIQYF. The CDR3 DNA reads TGTGCCAGCAGCCGGGGCCTAGACGACATTCAGTACTTC. The rearrangement joins TRBV4-2 to TRBJ2-4, with D tentatively TRBD1 (5 bases). The CDR3 is 13 amino acids. CDR1 and CDR2 (germline): LGHNA, YNFKEQ. The germline V and J ends were trimmed by 4 bases and 8 bases, with 12 bases remaining between them.